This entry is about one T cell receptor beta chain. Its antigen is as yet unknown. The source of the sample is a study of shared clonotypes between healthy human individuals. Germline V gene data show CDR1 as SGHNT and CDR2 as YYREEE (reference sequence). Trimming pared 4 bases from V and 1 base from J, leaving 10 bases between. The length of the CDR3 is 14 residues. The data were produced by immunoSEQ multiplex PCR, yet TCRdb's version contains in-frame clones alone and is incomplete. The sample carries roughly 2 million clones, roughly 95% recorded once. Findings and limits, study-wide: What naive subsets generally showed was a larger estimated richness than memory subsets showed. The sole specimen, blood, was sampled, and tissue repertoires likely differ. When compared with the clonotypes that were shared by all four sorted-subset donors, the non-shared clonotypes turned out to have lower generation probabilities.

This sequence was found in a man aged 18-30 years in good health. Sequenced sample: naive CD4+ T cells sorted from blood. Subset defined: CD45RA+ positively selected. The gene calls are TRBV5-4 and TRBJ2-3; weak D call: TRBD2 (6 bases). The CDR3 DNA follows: TGTGCCAGCAGCATGGCGGGGCGCACAGATACGCAGTATTTT. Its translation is CASSMAGRTDTQYF.